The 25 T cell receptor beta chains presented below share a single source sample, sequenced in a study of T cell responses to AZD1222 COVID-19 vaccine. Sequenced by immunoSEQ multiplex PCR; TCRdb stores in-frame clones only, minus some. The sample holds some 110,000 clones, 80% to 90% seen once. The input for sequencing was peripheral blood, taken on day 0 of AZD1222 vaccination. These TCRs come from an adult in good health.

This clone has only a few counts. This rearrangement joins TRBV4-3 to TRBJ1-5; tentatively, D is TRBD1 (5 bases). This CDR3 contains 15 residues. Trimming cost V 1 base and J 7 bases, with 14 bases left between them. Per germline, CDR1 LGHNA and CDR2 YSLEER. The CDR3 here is CASSQVWAGGQPQHF. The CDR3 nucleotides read TGCGCCAGCAGCCAAGTTTGGGCCGGGGGGCAGCCCCAGCATTTT.

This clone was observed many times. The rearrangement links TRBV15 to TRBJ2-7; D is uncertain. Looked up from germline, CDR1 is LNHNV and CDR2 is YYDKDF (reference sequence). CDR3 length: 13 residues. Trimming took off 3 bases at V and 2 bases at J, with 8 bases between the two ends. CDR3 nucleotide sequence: TGTGCCACCAGCAGCCAGTGGGCCTACGAGCAGTACTTC. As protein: CATSSQWAYEQYF.

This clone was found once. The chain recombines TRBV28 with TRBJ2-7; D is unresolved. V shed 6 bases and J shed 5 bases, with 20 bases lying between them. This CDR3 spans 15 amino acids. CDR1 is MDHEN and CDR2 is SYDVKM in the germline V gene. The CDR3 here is CASRSQAKQAHEQYF. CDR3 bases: TGTGCCAGCAGGTCCCAAGCAAAACAAGCCCACGAGCAGTACTTC. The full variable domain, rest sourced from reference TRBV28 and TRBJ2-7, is DVKVTQSSRYLVKRTGEKVFLECVQDMDHENMFWYRQDPGLGLRLIYFSYDVKMKEKGDIPEGYSVSREKKERFSLILESASTNQTSMYLCASRSQAKQAHEQYFGPGTRLTVT.

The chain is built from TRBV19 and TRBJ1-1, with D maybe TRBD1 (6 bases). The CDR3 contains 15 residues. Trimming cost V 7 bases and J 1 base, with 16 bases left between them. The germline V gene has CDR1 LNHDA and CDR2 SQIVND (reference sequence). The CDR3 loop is CASTLPGHQNTEAFF. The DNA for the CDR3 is TGTGCCAGTACTCTCCCGGGACATCAGAACACTGAAGCTTTCTTT.

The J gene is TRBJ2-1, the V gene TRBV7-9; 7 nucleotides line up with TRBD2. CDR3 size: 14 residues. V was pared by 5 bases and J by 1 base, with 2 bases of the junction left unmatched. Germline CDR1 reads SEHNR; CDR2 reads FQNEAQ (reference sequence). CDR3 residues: CASSGEGSYNEQFF. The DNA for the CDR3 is TGTGCCAGCAGCGGGGAGGGGTCCTACAATGAGCAGTTCTTC.

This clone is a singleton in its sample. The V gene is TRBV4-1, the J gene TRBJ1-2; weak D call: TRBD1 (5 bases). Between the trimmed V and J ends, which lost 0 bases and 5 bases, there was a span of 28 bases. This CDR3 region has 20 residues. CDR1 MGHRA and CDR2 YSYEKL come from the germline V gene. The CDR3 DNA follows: TGCGCCAGCAGCCAAGATCCGCCCGAGGCGACCGGGACCAGAAAGTATGGCTACACCTTC. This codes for CASSQDPPEATGTRKYGYTF.

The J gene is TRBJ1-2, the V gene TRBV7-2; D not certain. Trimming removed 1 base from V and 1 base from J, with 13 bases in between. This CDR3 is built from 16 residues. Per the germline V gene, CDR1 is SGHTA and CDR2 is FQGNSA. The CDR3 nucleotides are TGTGCCAGCAGCTTAGGAACAGCGAGACATAACTATGGCTACACCTTC. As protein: CASSLGTARHNYGYTF.

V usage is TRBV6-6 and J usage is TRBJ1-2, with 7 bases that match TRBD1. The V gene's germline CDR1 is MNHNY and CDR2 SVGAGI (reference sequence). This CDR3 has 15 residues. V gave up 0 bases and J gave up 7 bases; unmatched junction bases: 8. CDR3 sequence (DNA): TGTGCCAGCAGTTACTCGGCAGGGGGAGGTATTGGCTACACCTTC. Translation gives CASSYSAGGGIGYTF.

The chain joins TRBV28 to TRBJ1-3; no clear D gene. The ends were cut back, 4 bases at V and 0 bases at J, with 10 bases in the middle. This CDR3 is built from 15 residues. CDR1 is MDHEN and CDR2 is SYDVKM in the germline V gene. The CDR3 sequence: CASSSRRDSGNTIYF. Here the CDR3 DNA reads TGTGCCAGCAGTTCACGTAGGGACTCTGGAAACACCATATATTTT.

CDR3 amino acids: CASSYKAPTGELFF. CDR3 coding DNA: TGCGCCAGCAGCTACAAGGCCCCCACCGGGGAGCTGTTTTTT. The chain is built from TRBV5-1 and TRBJ2-2; no clear D gene. Germline V lookup: CDR1 SGHRS, CDR2 YFSETQ. There are 14 residues in the CDR3. The V end was cut by 3 bases, the J end by 4 bases, with 10 bases between. The variable domain in full, with the rest retrieved from reference TRBV5-1 and TRBJ2-2, is KAGVTQTPRYLIKTRGQQVTLSCSPISGHRSVSWYQQTPGQGLQFLFEYFSETQRNKGNFPGRFSGRQFSNSRSEMNVSTLELGDSALYLCASSYKAPTGELFFGEGSRLTVL.

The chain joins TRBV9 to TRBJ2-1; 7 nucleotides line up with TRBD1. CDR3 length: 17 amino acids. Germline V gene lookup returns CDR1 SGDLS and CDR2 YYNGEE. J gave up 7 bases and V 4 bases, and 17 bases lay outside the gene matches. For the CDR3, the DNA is TGTGCCAGCAGCCCCAGCATACAGGGGCCCCCGGGGAATGAGCAGTTCTTC. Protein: CASSPSIQGPPGNEQFF.

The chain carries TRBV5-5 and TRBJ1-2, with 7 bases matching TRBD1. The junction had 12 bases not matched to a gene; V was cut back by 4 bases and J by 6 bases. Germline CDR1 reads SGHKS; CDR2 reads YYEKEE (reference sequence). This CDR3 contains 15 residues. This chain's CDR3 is CASSRTTGWVHGYTF. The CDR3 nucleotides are TGTGCCAGCAGCCGGACGACAGGGTGGGTCCATGGCTACACCTTC.

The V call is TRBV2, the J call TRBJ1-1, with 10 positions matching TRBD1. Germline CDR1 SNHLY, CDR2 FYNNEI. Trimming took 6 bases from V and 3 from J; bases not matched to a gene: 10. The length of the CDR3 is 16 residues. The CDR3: CASSDGQGVVYTEAFF. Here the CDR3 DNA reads TGTGCCAGCAGCGATGGACAGGGGGTAGTTTACACTGAAGCTTTCTTT.

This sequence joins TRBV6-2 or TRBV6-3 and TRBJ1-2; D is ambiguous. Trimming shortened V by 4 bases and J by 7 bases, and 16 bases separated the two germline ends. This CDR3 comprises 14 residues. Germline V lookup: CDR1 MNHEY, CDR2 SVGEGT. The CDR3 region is CASSLLRELSGYTF. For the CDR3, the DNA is TGTGCCAGCAGTTTACTTCGGGAACTATCTGGCTACACCTTC.

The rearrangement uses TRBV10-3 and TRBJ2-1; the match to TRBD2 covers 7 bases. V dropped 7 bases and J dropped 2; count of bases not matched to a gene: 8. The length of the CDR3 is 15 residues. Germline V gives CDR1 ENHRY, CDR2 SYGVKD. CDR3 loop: CAITLSGGAYNEQFF. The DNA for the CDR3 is TGTGCCATCACCCTCAGTGGGGGGGCCTACAATGAGCAGTTCTTC.

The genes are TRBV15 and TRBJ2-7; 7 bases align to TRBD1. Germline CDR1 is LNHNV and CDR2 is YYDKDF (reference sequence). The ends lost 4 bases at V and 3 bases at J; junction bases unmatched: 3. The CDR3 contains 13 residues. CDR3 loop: CATSKRDSYEQYF. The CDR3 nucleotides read TGTGCCACCAGCAAAAGGGACAGCTACGAGCAGTACTTC.

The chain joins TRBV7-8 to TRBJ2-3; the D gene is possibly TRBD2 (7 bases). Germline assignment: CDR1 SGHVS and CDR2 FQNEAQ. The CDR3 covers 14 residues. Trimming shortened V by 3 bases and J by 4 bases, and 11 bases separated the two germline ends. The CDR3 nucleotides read TGTGCCAGCAGCTTTGAAGGGGGGGCAGATACGCAGTATTTT. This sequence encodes CASSFEGGADTQYF.

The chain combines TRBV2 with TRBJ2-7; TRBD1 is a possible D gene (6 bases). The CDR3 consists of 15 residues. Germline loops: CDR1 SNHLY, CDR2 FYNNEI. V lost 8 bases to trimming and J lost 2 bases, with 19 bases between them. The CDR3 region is CASDPQGRQAYEQYF. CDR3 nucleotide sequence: TGTGCCAGCGACCCCCAGGGGCGGCAAGCCTACGAGCAGTACTTC.

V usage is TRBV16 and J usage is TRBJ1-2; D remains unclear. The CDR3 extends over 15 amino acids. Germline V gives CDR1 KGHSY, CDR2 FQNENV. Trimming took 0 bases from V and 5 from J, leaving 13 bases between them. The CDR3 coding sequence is TGTGCCAGCAGCCAATCTGGCATTCCCACTTATGGCTACACCTTC. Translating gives CASSQSGIPTYGYTF.

The CDR3 reads CASSLGSWGGELFF. The CDR3 coding sequence is TGTGCCAGCAGTCTAGGTTCTTGGGGCGGGGAGCTGTTTTTT. V usage is TRBV27 and J usage is TRBJ2-2; D not resolved. This CDR3 comprises 14 residues. V lost 5 bases to trimming and J lost 7 bases, with 14 bases between them. The germline CDR1 and CDR2 sequences are MNHEY and SMNVEV (reference sequence).

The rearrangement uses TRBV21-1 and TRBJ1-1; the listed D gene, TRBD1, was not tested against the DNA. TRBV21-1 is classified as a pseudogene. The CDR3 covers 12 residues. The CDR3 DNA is TGTGCGCAGGGGCTAATGAACACTGAAGCTTTCTTT. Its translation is CAQGLMNTEAFF.

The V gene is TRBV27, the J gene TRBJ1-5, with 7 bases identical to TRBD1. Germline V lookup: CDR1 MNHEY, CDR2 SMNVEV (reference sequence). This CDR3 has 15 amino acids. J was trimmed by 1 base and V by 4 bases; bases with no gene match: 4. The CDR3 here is CASSSYRGSNQPQHF. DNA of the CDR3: TGTGCCAGCAGTTCGTACAGGGGAAGCAATCAGCCCCAGCATTTT.

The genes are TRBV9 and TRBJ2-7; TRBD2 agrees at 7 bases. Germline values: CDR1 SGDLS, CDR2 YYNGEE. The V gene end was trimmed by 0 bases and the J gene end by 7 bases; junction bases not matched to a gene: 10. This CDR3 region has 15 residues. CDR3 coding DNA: TGTGCCAGCAGCGTAGGCCGGGAGCGGGGTAGGGAGCAGTACTTC. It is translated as CASSVGRERGREQYF.

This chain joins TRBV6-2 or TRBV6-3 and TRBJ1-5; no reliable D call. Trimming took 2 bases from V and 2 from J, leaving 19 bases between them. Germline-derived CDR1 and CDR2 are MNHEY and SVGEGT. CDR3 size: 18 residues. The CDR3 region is CASSYQPGYGRRNQPQHF. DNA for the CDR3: TGTGCCAGCAGTTACCAACCGGGTTATGGGAGGCGCAATCAGCCCCAGCATTTT.

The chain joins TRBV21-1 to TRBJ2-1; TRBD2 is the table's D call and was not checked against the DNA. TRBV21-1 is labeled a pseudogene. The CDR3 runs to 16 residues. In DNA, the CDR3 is TGTGCCAGCAGCAGCTTGGGGAGGGCAAATAGTGGTGAGCAGTTCTTC. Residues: CASSSLGRANSGEQFF.